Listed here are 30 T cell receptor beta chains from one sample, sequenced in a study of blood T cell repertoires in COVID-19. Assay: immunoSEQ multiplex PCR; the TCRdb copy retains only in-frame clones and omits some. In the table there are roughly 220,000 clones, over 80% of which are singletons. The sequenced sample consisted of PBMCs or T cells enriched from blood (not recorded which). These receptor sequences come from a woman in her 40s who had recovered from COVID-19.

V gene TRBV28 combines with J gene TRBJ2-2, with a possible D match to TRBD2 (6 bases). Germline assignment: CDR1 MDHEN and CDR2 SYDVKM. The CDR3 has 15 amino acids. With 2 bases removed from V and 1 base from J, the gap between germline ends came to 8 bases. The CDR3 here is CASSLLGGNTGELFF. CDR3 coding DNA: TGTGCCAGCAGTTTACTGGGGGGGAACACCGGGGAGCTGTTTTTT.

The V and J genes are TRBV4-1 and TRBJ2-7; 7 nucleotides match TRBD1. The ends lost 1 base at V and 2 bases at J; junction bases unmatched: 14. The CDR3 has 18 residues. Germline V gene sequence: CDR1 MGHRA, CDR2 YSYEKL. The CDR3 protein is CASSQGVGTARGTYEQYF. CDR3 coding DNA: TGCGCCAGCAGCCAAGGAGTCGGGACAGCTCGAGGTACCTACGAGCAGTACTTC.

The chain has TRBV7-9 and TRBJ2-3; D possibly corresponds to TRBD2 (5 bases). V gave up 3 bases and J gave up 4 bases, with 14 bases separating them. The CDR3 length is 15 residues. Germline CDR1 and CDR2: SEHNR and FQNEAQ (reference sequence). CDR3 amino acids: CASSFSRRKADTQYF. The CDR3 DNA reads TGTGCCAGCAGCTTTTCGCGGAGGAAAGCAGATACGCAGTATTTT.

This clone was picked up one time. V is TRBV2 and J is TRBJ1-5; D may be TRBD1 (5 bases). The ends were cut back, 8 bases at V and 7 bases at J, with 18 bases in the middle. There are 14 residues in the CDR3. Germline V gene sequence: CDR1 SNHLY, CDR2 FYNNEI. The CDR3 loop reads CASCGSREGQPQHF. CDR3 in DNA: TGTGCCAGCTGCGGGAGCAGGGAGGGCCAGCCCCAGCATTTT.

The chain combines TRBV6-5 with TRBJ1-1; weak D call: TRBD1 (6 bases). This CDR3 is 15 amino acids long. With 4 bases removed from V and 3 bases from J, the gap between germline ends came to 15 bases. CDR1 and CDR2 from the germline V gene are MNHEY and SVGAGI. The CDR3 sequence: CASSLQGKVDTEAFF. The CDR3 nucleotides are TGTGCCAGCAGTTTGCAGGGGAAAGTTGACACTGAAGCTTTCTTT.

CDR3 in DNA: TGTGCCAGCAGCCGGGGACTAGCGGGAGGTTTTAACACCGGGGAGCTGTTTTTT. It translates to CASSRGLAGGFNTGELFF. The chain employs TRBV7-8 and TRBJ2-2; TRBD2 matches at 15 bases. The junction had 6 bases not matched to a gene; V was cut back by 5 bases and J by 2 bases. The CDR3 has 18 residues. The germline V gene has CDR1 SGHVS and CDR2 FQNEAQ.

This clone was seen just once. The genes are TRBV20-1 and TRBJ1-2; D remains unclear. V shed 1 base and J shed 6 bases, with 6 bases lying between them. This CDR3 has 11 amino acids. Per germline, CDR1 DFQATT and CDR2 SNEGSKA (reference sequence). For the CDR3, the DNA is TGCAGTGCTAGAGTCAGGCATGGCTACACCTTC. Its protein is CSARVRHGYTF.

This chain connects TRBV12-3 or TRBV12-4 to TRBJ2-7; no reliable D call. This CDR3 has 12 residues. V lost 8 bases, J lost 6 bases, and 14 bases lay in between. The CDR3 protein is CASSVFLFEQYF. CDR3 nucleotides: TGTGCCAGCTCCGTATTTTTGTTCGAGCAGTACTTC.

CDR3 sequence: CASSPGQVSSYEQYF. The CDR3 DNA reads as TGTGCCAGTAGTCCCGGACAGGTCAGCTCCTACGAGCAGTACTTC. The gene calls are TRBV19 and TRBJ2-7; 7 bases agree with TRBD1. The V gene's germline CDR1 is LNHDA and CDR2 SQIVND (reference sequence). After removal of 5 bases from V and 0 bases from J, the junction contained 7 bases not matched to a gene. This CDR3 contains 15 residues.

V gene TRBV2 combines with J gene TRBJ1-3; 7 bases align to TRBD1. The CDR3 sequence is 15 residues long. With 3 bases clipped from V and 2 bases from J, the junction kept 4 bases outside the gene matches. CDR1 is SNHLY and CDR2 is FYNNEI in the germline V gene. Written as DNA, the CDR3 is TGTGCCAGCAGTGAGGGACAGTCCCCTGGAAACACCATATATTTT. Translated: CASSEGQSPGNTIYF.

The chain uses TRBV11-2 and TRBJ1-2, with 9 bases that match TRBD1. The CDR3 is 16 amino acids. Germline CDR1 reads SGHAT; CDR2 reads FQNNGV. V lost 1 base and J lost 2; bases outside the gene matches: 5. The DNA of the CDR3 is TGTGCCAGCAGCTTAGGTTTTGGGACAGGGAACTATGGCTACACCTTC. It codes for CASSLGFGTGNYGYTF.

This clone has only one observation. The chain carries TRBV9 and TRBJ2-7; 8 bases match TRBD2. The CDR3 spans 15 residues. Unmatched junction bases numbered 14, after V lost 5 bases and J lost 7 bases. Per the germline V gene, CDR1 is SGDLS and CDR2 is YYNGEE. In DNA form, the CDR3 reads TGTGCCAGCAGTCCGGGCGCGGGAGGCGGGATTGAGCAGTACTTC. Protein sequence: CASSPGAGGGIEQYF.

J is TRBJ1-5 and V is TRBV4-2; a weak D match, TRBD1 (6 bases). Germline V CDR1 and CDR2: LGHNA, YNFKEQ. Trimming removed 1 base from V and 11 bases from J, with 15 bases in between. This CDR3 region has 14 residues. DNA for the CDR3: TGTGCCAGCAGCCAAGGCGGGGGGGCCGAGGCCCAGCATTTT. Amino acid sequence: CASSQGGGAEAQHF.

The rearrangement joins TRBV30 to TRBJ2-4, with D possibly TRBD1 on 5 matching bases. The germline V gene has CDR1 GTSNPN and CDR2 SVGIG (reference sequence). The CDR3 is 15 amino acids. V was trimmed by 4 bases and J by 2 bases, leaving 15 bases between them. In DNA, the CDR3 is TGTGCCTGGATGCAACCGGACATACCCAAAAACATTCAGTACTTC. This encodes CAWMQPDIPKNIQYF. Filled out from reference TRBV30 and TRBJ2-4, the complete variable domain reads SQTIHQWPATLVQPVGSPLSLECTVEGTSNPNLYWYRQAAGRGLQLLFYSVGIGQISSEVPQNLSASRPQDRQFILSSKKLLLSDSGFYLCAWMQPDIPKNIQYFGAGTRLSVL.

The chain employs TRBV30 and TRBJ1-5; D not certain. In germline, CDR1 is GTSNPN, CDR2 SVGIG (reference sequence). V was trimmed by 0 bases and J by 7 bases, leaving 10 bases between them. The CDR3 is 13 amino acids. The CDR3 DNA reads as TGTGCCTGGAGTGTAGCAGGTCGACAGCCCCAGCATTTT. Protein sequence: CAWSVAGRQPQHF.

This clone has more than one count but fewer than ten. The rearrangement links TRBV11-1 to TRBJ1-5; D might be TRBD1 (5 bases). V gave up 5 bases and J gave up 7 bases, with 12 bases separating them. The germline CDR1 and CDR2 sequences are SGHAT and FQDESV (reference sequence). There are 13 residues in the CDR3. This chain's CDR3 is CASSLGGGQPQHF. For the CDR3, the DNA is TGTGCCAGCAGCCTGGGGGGTGGGCAGCCCCAGCATTTT.

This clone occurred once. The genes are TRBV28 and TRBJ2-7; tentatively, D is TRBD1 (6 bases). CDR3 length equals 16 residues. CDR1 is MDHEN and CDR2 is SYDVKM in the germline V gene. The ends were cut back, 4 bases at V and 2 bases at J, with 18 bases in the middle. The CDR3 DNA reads TGTGCCAGCAGTTCACCAGGGGCCCAACTTACCTACGAGCAGTACTTC. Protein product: CASSSPGAQLTYEQYF.

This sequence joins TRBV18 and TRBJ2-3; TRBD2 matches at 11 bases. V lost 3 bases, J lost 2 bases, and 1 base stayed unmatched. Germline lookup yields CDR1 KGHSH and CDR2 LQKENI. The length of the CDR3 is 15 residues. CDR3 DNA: TGTGCCAGCTCACCGACTAGCGGGAACACAGATACGCAGTATTTT. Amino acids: CASSPTSGNTDTQYF.

The CDR3 here is CASWLDSNQPQHF. Here the CDR3 DNA reads TGTGCCAGCTGGTTAGATAGCAATCAGCCCCAGCATTTT. The V call is TRBV28, the J call TRBJ1-5; D unresolved. This CDR3 comprises 13 residues. The V and J ends lost 8 bases and 0 bases respectively, with 8 bases between them. Germline values: CDR1 MDHEN, CDR2 SYDVKM.

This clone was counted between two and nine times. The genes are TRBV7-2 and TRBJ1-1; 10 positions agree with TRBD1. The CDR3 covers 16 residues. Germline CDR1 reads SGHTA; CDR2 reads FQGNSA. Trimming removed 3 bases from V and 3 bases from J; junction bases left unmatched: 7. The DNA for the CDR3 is TGTGCCAGCAGCTTGTTTGGACAGGGGGGATACACTGAAGCTTTCTTT. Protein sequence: CASSLFGQGGYTEAFF.

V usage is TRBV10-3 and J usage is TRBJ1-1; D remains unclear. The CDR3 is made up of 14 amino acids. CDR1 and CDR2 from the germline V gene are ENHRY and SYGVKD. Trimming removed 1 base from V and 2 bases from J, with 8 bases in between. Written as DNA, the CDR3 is TGTGCCATCAGTGAGTACGGGGTCAACACTGAAGCTTTCTTT. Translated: CAISEYGVNTEAFF.

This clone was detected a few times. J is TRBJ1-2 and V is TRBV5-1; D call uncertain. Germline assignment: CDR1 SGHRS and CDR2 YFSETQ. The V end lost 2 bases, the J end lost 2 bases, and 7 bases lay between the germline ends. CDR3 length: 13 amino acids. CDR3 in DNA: TGCGCCAGCAGCTTAGGCGGAAACTATGGCTACACCTTC. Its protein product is CASSLGGNYGYTF.

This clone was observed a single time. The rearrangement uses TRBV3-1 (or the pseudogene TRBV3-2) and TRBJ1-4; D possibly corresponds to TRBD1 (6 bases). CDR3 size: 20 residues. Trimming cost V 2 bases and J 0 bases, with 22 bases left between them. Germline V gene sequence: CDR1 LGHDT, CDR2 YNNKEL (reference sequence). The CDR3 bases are TGTGCCAGCAGCCAATTCGGTAACGGACAGTCCCCTGCAACTAATGAAAAACTGTTTTTT. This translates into CASSQFGNGQSPATNEKLFF.

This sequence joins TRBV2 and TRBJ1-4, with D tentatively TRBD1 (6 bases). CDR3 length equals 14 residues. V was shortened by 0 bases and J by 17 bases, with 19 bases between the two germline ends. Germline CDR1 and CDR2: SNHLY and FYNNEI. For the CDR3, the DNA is TGTGCCAGCAGTGAAGCGCTTGGCAGGGGCGATTGCTTTTTT. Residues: CASSEALGRGDCFF.

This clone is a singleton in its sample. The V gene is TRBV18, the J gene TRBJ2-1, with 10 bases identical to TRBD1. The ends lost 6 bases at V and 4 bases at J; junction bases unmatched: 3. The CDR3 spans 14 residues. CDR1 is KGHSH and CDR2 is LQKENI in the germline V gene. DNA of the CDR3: TGTGCCAGCTCGCGGGACAGGGGTTACAATGAGCAGTTCTTC. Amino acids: CASSRDRGYNEQFF.

The CDR3 DNA is TGTGCCAGCAGTTTAAAGGGGTTTCAGGCTGATGGCGAGCAGTACTTC. Residues: CASSLKGFQADGEQYF. The chain combines TRBV28 with TRBJ2-7; D is perhaps TRBD1 (5 bases). Germline CDR1 is MDHEN and CDR2 is SYDVKM. Trimming removed 2 bases at V and 6 bases at J, with 20 bases between. The CDR3 length is 16 residues.

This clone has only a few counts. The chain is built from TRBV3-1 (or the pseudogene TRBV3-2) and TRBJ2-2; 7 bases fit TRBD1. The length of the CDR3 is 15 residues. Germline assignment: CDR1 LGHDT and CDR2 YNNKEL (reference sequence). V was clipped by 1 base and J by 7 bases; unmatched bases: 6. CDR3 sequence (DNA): TGTGCCAGCAGCCAAGGATCGAGGGGGCGCGGGGAGCTGTTTTTT. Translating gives CASSQGSRGRGELFF.

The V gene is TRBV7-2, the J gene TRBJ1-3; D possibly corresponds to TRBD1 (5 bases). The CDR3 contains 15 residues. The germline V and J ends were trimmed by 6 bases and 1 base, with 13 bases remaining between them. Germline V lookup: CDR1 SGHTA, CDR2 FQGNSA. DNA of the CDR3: TGTGCCAGCAGGATAGGGGCGGGGTCTGGAAACACCATATATTTT. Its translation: CASRIGAGSGNTIYF.

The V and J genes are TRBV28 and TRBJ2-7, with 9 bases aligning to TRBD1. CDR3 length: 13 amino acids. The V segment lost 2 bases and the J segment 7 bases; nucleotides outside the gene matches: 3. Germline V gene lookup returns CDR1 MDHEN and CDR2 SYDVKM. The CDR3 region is CASSLNRGREQYF. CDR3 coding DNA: TGTGCCAGCAGTTTAAACAGGGGGCGTGAGCAGTACTTC.

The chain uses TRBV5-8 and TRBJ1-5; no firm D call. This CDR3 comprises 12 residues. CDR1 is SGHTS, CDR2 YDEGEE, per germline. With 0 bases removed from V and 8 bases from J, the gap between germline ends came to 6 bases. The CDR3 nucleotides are TGTGCCAGCAGCTTGGGGCAGGAGCCCCAGCATTTT. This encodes CASSLGQEPQHF.